This TCR beta chain was recorded in a study of T-cell memory formation after mild COVID-19. Amplification by 5'RACE using constant-segment primers produced TCR alpha and TCR beta cDNA libraries that carried sample barcodes and UMIs. TCRdb used MiXCR to reprocess the 5' RACE reads, holding one entry per CDR3 protein. The data contain about 260,000 distinct CDR3 sequences, roughly 15% of them singletons. Germline CDR1 and CDR2: MGHDK and SYGVNS. This CDR3 is built from 13 residues. The V end was cut by 5 bases, the J end by 3 bases, with 11 bases between. This clonotype occurred a few times. J is TRBJ2-7 and V is TRBV25-1; D uncertain. The specimen was PBMCs or a T cell subset sorted from them (not recorded which). The TCR originated in a man between 18 and 35 years old who had mild COVID-19 (a few samples of this study predate the infection). Cell type and time point are not known. The CDR3: CASSRMGNYEQYF. The CDR3 nucleotides read TGTGCCAGCAGTCGAATGGGGAACTACGAGCAGTACTTC.